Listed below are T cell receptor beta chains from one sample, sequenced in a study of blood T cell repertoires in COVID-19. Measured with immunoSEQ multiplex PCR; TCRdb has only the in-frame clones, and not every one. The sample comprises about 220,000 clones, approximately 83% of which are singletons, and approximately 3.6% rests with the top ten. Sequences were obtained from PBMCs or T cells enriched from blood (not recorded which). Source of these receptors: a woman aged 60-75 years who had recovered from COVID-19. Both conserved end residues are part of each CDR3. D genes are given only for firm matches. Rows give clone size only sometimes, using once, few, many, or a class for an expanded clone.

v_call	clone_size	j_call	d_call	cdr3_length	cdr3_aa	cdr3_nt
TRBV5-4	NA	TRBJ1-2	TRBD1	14	CASSRQGTNYGYTF	TGTGCCAGCAGCAGACAGGGCACCAACTATGGCTACACCTTC
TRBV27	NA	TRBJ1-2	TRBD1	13	CASREDRRVRYTF	TGTGCCAGCAGAGAGGACAGGCGTGTCCGCTACACCTTC
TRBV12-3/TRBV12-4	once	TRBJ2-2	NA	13	CASSFNGPGELFF	TGTGCCAGCAGTTTTAATGGCCCCGGGGAGCTGTTTTTT
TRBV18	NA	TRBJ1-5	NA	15	CASSPAGGSNQPQHF	TGTGCCAGCTCACCAGCGGGGGGAAGCAATCAGCCCCAGCATTTT
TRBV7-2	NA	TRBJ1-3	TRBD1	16	CASSTDRVASGNTIYF	TGTGCCAGCAGCACCGACAGGGTTGCTTCTGGAAACACCATATATTTT
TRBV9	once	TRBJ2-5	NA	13	CASSVAPGETQYF	TGTGCCAGCAGCGTAGCCCCCGGGGAGACCCAGTACTTC
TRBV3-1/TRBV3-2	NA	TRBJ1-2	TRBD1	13	CASRDDRVYGYTF	TGTGCCAGCAGGGACGACAGGGTGTATGGCTACACCTTC
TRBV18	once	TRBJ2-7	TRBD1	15	CASSPPGGSSYEQYF	TGTGCCAGCTCGCCTCCAGGGGGTAGCTCCTACGAGCAGTACTTC
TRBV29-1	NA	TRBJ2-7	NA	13	CSVGEPTDYEQYF	TGCAGCGTTGGAGAACCGACAGACTACGAGCAGTACTTC
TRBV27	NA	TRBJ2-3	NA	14	CASSLSPQADTQYF	TGTGCCAGCAGTTTGTCTCCTCAGGCAGATACGCAGTATTTT
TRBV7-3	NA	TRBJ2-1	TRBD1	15	CASSSTGGLYNEQFF	TGTGCCAGCAGCTCTACAGGGGGCCTTTACAATGAGCAGTTCTTC
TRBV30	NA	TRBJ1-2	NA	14	CAWSPSRGSYGYTF	TGTGCCTGGAGTCCTTCACGGGGGAGCTATGGCTACACCTTC
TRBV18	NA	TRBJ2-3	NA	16	CASSPPRTGRGDTQYF	TGTGCCAGCTCACCGCCGAGGACAGGGAGGGGAGATACGCAGTATTTT
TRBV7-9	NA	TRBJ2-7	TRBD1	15	CASSPLTGVSDEQYF	TGTGCCAGCAGCCCGCTAACAGGGGTTTCTGACGAGCAGTACTTC
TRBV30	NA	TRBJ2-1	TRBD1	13	CAWAETGYNEQFF	TGTGCCTGGGCCGAGACAGGGTACAATGAGCAGTTCTTC
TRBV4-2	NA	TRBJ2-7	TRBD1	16	CASSQYPGQGSYEQYF	TGTGCCAGCAGCCAATATCCAGGACAGGGCTCCTACGAGCAGTACTTC
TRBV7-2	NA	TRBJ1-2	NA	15	CASSPGGGPFYGYTF	TGTGCCAGCAGCCCCGGGGGTGGGCCTTTTTATGGCTACACCTTC
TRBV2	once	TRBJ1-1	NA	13	CASSESRGTEAFF	TGTGCCAGCAGTGAATCCCGGGGCACTGAAGCTTTCTTT
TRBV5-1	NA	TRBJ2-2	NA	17	CASSLGHPAGNDGELFF	TGCGCCAGCAGCTTGGGTCACCCAGCCGGGAACGACGGGGAGCTGTTTTTT
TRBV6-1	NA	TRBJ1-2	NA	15	CASSDQGRVAYGYTF	TGTGCCAGCAGTGATCAGGGGAGGGTCGCCTATGGCTACACCTTC
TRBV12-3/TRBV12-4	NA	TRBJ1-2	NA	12	CASSFQGSGYTF	TGTGCCAGCAGTTTTCAGGGGTCTGGCTACACCTTC
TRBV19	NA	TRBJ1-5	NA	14	CATQRSGFNQPQHF	TGTGCCACCCAGAGGTCCGGGTTTAATCAGCCCCAGCATTTT
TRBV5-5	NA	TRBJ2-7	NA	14	CASSITGTLYEQYF	TGTGCCAGCAGCATCACCGGGACACTCTACGAGCAGTACTTC
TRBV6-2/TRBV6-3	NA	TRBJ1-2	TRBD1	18	CASSFPPDRSYHNYGYTF	TGTGCCAGCAGTTTCCCCCCGGACAGGAGTTACCACAACTATGGCTACACCTTC
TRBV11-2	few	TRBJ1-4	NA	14	CASSLGQGGEKLFF	TGTGCCAGCAGCTTAGGCCAGGGAGGCGAAAAACTGTTTTTT
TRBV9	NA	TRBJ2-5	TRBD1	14	CASSVQGAGETQYF	TGTGCCAGCAGCGTACAGGGGGCCGGGGAGACCCAGTACTTC
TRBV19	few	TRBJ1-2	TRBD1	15	CASSVHRGRFYGYTF	TGTGCCAGTAGTGTCCACAGGGGGCGATTCTATGGCTACACCTTC
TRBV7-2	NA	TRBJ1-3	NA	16	CASSFPFGGLVNTIYF	TGTGCCAGCAGCTTCCCTTTCGGGGGGCTAGTAAACACCATATATTTT
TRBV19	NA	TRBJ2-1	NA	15	CASSLVRSRGDEQFF	TGTGCCAGTAGCCTGGTCAGGAGCCGGGGAGATGAGCAGTTCTTC
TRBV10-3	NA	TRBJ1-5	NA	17	CAISSGIQHGSNQPQHF	TGTGCCATCAGCTCCGGCATTCAGCACGGGAGCAATCAGCCCCAGCATTTT
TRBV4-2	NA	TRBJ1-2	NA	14	CASRWLGTNYGYTF	TGTGCCAGCAGATGGCTGGGCACAAACTATGGCTACACCTTC
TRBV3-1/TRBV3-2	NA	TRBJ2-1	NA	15	CASSQGTIATNEQFF	TGTGCCAGCAGCCAAGGGACAATAGCTACCAATGAGCAGTTCTTC
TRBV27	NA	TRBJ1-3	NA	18	CASSSTTFGLNSGNTIYF	TGTGCCAGCAGTTCTACAACATTCGGACTGAACTCTGGAAACACCATATATTTT
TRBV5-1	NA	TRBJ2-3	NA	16	CASRTGGGAGTDTQYF	TGCGCCAGCAGAACGGGGGGCGGGGCTGGCACAGATACGCAGTATTTT
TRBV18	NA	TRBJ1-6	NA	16	CASSPGPVAGDSPLHF	TGTGCCAGCTCACCAGGACCCGTAGCGGGGGATTCACCCCTCCACTTT
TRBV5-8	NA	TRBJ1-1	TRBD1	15	CASSLGDRGFAEAFF	TGTGCCAGCAGCTTAGGGGACAGGGGGTTCGCTGAAGCTTTCTTT
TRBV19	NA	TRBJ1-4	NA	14	CASRLLREDEKLFF	TGTGCCAGTAGGCTGTTGCGGGAGGATGAAAAACTGTTTTTT
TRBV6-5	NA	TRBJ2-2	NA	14	CASLWVGGTGELFF	TGTGCCAGCCTTTGGGTTGGGGGGACCGGGGAGCTGTTTTTT
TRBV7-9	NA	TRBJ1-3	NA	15	CASSLAEGTGNTIYF	TGTGCCAGCAGCTTAGCGGAGGGAACTGGAAACACCATATATTTT
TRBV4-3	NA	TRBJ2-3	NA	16	CASSQDEGQGPDTQYF	TGCGCCAGCAGCCAAGACGAAGGGCAGGGTCCAGATACGCAGTATTTT
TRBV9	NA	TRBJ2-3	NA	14	CASSVETSTDTQYF	TGTGCCAGCAGCGTAGAGACTTCCACAGATACGCAGTATTTT
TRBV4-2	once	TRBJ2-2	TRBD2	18	CASSHLYPGGPGTGELFF	TGTGCCAGCAGCCATCTTTACCCGGGAGGGCCGGGCACCGGGGAGCTGTTTTTT
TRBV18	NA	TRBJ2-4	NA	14	CASSPSGQGNIQYF	TGTGCCAGCTCACCAAGTGGGCAGGGAAACATTCAGTACTTC
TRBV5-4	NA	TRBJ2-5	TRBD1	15	CASSPGTGRKETQYF	TGTGCCAGCAGCCCCGGGACAGGGAGGAAGGAGACCCAGTACTTC
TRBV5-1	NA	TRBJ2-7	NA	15	CASSLEGRVRGEQYF	TGCGCCAGCAGCTTGGAGGGCAGGGTAAGAGGCGAGCAGTACTTC
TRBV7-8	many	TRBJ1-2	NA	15	CASSLAAQGDYGYTF	TGTGCCAGCAGCTTAGCAGCACAGGGCGACTATGGCTACACCTTC
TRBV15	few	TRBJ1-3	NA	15	CATSRDWTEGNTIYF	TGTGCCACCAGCAGAGATTGGACAGAAGGAAACACCATATATTTT
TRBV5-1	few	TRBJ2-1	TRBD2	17	CASSLVGSGGATNEQFF	TGCGCCAGCAGCTTGGTAGGTAGCGGGGGGGCCACTAATGAGCAGTTCTTC
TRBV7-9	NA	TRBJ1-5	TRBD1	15	CASSLGQGVNQPQHF	TGTGCCAGCAGCTTGGGACAGGGGGTAAATCAGCCCCAGCATTTT
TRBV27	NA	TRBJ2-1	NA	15	CASSLRAASYNEQFF	TGTGCCAGCAGTTTGCGGGCGGCCTCCTACAATGAGCAGTTCTTC
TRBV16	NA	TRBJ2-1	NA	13	CASSLNLRNEQFF	TGTGCCAGCAGCCTAAATCTGCGTAATGAGCAGTTCTTC
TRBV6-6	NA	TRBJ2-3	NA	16	CASSLRDHLRTDTQYF	TGTGCCAGCAGTCTACGGGATCACCTTCGCACAGATACGCAGTATTTT
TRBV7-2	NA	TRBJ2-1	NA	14	CASSLDPSGNEQFF	TGTGCCAGCAGCTTAGATCCATCCGGCAATGAGCAGTTCTTC
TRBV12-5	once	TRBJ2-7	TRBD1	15	CASAQVTGNIYEQYF	TGTGCTAGTGCCCAAGTGACAGGGAATATCTACGAGCAGTACTTC
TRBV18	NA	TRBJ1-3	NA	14	CASSPQESGNTIYF	TGTGCCAGCTCACCACAGGAGTCTGGAAACACCATATATTTT
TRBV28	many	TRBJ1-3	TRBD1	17	CASTPPRDRWSGNTIYF	TGTGCCAGCACCCCCCCTCGGGACAGGTGGTCTGGAAACACCATATATTTT